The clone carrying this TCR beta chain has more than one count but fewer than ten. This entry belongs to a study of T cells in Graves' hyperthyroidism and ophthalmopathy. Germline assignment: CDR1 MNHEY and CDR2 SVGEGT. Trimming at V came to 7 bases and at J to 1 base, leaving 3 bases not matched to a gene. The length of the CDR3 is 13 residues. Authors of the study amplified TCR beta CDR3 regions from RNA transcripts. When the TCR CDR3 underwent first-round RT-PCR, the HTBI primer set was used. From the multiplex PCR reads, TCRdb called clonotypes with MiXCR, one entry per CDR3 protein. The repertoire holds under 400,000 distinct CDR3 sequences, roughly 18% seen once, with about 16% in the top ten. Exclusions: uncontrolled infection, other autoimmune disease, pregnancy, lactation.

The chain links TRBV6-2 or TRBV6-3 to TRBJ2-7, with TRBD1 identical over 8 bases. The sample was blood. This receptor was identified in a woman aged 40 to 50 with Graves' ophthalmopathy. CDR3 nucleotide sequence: TGTGCCAGCATTCGGACAGGGTCCTACGAGCAGTACTTC. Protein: CASIRTGSYEQYF.